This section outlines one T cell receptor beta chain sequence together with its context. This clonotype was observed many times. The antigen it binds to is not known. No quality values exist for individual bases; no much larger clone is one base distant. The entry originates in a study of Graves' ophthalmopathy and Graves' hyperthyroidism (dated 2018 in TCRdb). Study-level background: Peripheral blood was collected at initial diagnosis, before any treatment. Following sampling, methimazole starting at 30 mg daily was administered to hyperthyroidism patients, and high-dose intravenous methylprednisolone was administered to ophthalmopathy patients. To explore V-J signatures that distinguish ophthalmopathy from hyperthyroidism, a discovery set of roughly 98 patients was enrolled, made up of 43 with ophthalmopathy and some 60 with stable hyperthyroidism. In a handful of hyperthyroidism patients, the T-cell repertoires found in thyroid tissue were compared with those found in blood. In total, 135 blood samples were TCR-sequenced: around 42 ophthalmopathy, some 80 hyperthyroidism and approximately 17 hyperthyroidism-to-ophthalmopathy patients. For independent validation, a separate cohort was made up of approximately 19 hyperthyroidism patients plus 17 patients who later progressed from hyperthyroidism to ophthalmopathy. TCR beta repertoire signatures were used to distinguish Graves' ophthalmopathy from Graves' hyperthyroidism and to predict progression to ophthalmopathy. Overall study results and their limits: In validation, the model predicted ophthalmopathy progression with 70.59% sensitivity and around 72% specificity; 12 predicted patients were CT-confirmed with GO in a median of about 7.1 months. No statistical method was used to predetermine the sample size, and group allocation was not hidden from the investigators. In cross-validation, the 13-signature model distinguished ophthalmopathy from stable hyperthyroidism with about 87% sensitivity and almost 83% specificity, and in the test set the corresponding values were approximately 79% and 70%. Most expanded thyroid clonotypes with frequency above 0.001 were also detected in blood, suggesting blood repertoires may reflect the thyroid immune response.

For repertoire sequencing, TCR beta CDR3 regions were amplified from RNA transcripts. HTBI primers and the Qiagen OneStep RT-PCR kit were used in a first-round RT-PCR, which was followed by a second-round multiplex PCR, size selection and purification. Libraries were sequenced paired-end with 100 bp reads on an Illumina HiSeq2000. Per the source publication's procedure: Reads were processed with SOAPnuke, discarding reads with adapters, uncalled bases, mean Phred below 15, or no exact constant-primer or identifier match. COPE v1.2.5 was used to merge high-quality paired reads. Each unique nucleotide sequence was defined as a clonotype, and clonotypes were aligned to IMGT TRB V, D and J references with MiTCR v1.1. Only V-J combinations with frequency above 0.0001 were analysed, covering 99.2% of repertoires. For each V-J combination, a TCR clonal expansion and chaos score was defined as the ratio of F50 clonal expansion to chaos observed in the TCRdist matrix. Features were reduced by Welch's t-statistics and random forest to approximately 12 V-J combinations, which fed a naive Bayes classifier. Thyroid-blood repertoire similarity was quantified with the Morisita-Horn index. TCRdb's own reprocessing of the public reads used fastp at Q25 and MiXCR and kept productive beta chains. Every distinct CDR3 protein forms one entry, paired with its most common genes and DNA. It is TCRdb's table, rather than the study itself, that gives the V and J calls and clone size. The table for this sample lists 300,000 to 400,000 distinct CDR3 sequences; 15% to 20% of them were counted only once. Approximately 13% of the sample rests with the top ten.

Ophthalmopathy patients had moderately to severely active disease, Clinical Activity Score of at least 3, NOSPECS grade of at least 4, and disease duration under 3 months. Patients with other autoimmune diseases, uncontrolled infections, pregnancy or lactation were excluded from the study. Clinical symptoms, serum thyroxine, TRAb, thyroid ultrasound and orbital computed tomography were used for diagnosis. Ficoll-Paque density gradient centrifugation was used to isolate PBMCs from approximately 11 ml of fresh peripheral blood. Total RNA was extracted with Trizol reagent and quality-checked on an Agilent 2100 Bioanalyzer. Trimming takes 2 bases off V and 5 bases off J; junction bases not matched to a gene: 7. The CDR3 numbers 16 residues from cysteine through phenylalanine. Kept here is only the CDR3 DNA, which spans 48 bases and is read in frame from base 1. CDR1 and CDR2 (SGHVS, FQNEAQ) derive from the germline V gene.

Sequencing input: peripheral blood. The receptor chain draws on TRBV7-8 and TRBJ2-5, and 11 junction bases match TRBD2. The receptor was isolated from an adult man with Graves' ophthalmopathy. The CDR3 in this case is CASSLLAGGPMETQYF. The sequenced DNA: TGTGCCAGCAGCTTATTAGCGGGGGGGCCTATGGAGACCCAGTACTTC.